A single sample is the source of the 22 T cell receptor beta chains below, sequenced in a study of blood T cell repertoires in COVID-19. TCRdb's copy holds only in-frame clones and misses some; the assay was immunoSEQ multiplex PCR. The data show some 110,000 clones, with around nine tenths seen just once and less than 6.5% held by the top ten. Sequencing used peripheral blood. Receptors were obtained from a human donor in a cohort sampled during active COVID-19.

The chain links TRBV6-5 to TRBJ2-7; TRBD1 matches at 7 bases. The CDR3 extends over 14 amino acids. The germline V gene encodes CDR1 MNHEY and CDR2 SVGAGI. The V gene end was trimmed by 6 bases and the J gene end by 0 bases; junction bases not matched to a gene: 5. The CDR3 DNA reads as TGTGCCAGCAGCGACACAGGGGACTCCTACGAGCAGTACTTC. Amino acid sequence: CASSDTGDSYEQYF.

This clone was picked up one time. V usage is TRBV20-1 and J usage is TRBJ2-6, with a tentative D call TRBD2 (5 bases). V was shortened by 3 bases and J by 4 bases, with 10 bases between the two germline ends. Germline V gene data show CDR1 as DFQATT and CDR2 as SNEGSKA (reference sequence). The CDR3 is made up of 14 amino acids. CDR3 region: CSASLATGANVLTF. CDR3 in DNA: TGCAGTGCTAGTTTAGCGACGGGGGCCAACGTCCTGACTTTC.

The chain carries TRBV9 and TRBJ1-4; D is possibly TRBD1 (5 bases). The CDR3 has 15 residues. Germline V gives CDR1 SGDLS, CDR2 YYNGEE. Trimming took 4 bases from V and 8 from J, leaving 18 bases between them. The CDR3 DNA sequence: TGTGCCAGCAGCCCGCAGGAGGGGACCCGCGAAAAACTGTTTTTT. Encoded protein: CASSPQEGTREKLFF.

The chain combines TRBV2 with TRBJ2-7; the D is unclear. The CDR3 has 13 residues. Germline assignment: CDR1 SNHLY and CDR2 FYNNEI. V shed 4 bases and J shed 4 bases, with 11 bases lying between them. In DNA form, the CDR3 reads TGTGCCAGCAGTGGAGAGCGATTATACGAGCAGTACTTC. As protein: CASSGERLYEQYF.

The rearrangement joins TRBV7-8 to TRBJ1-1; 10 nucleotides line up with TRBD1. J was trimmed by 2 bases and V by 4 bases; bases with no gene match: 4. There are 15 residues in the CDR3. Germline V gives CDR1 SGHVS, CDR2 FQNEAQ. The CDR3 spells CASSSRTGGNTEAFF. CDR3 sequence (DNA): TGTGCCAGCAGCTCACGGACAGGGGGTAACACTGAAGCTTTCTTT.

The V gene is TRBV7-2, the J gene TRBJ2-5; 10 bases match TRBD1. Germline V lookup: CDR1 SGHTA, CDR2 FQGNSA. After removal of 2 bases from V and 3 bases from J, the junction contained 6 bases not matched to a gene. This CDR3 region has 16 residues. CDR3 sequence: CASSLLPGQGKETQYF. The CDR3 DNA reads TGTGCCAGCAGCTTACTACCGGGACAGGGGAAAGAGACCCAGTACTTC.

The chain combines TRBV28 with TRBJ1-1; tentative D call: TRBD1 (5 bases). The CDR3 runs 13 residues. The germline gives CDR1 MDHEN, CDR2 SYDVKM. The ends were cut back, 4 bases at V and 10 bases at J, with 16 bases in the middle. CDR3 bases: TGTGCCAGCAGTTGGGGGGTGGGTTTCGGAGCTTTCTTT. Amino acid sequence: CASSWGVGFGAFF.

The chain links TRBV12-3 or TRBV12-4 to TRBJ2-6; no clear D. CDR3 size: 13 residues. V shed 6 bases and J shed 4 bases, with 7 bases lying between them. The CDR3 coding sequence is TGTGCCAGCAGACGAGCAGGGGCCAACGTCCTGACTTTC. As protein: CASRRAGANVLTF.

This chain uses TRBV25-1 with TRBJ2-5; D may be TRBD1 (6 bases). Trimming pared 5 bases from V and 1 base from J, leaving 11 bases between. Germline CDR1 MGHDK, CDR2 SYGVNS. The CDR3 spans 14 residues. The CDR3 spells CASSSRDTQETQYF. The DNA for the CDR3 is TGTGCCAGCAGTTCCCGGGACACCCAAGAGACCCAGTACTTC.

The chain employs TRBV10-3 and TRBJ2-5; D possibly corresponds to TRBD2 (6 bases). CDR1 and CDR2 (germline): ENHRY, SYGVKD. V was clipped by 1 base and J by 5 bases, with 20 bases between them. The CDR3 covers 17 residues. The CDR3 protein is CAISELVSASGGETQYF. For the CDR3, the DNA is TGTGCCATCAGTGAGTTGGTCTCCGCATCAGGAGGGGAGACCCAGTACTTC.

CDR3 protein: CASSATTGQHTGELFF. In DNA form, the CDR3 reads TGTGCCAGCTCAGCTACCACAGGGCAGCACACCGGGGAGCTGTTTTTT. J is TRBJ2-2 and V is TRBV18; tentatively, D is TRBD1 (6 bases). CDR3 length: 16 residues. The V end was cut by 5 bases, the J end by 3 bases, with 16 bases between. CDR1 and CDR2 from the germline V gene are KGHSH and LQKENI.

The chain is built from TRBV18 and TRBJ2-2; a possible D gene is TRBD1 (5 bases). The germline V gene encodes CDR1 KGHSH and CDR2 LQKENI. CDR3 size: 14 residues. The V and J ends lost 4 bases and 2 bases respectively, with 8 bases between them. CDR3 amino acids: CASSLDRNTGELFF. CDR3 DNA sequence: TGTGCCAGCTCACTCGACAGAAACACCGGGGAGCTGTTTTTT.

The chain recombines TRBV3-1 (or the pseudogene TRBV3-2) with TRBJ1-3, with 8 bases that match TRBD1. The CDR3 consists of 17 residues. V shed 0 bases and J 4 bases; nucleotides not matched to a gene: 8. Germline V lookup: CDR1 LGHDT, CDR2 YNNKEL (reference sequence). As DNA, the CDR3 is TGTGCCAGCAGCCAAGATCCCGGACAGGGTAGAGGAAACACCATATATTTT. Protein product: CASSQDPGQGRGNTIYF.

The chain is built from TRBV4-2 and TRBJ1-2, with D possibly being TRBD1 (5 bases). The germline CDR1 and CDR2 sequences are LGHNA and YNFKEQ. Deletions cut 5 bases from V and 5 bases from J, with 9 bases between. The CDR3 totals 12 residues. The CDR3 nucleotides read TGTGCCAGCAGCAATCCAGGGTATGGCTACACCTTC. As protein: CASSNPGYGYTF.

The chain couples TRBV7-6 to TRBJ2-1; TRBD2 might be the D (5 bases). This CDR3 has 14 residues. Germline V gives CDR1 SGHVS, CDR2 FNYEAQ. The V and J ends lost 1 base and 9 bases respectively, with 13 bases between them. For the CDR3, the DNA is TGTGCCAGCAGCTTAGGCGGGTCGGGTAGTGAGCAGTTCTTC. Translation gives CASSLGGSGSEQFF.

This chain connects TRBV15 to TRBJ1-2, with 7 nucleotides matching TRBD1. With 0 bases clipped from V and 3 bases from J, the junction kept 4 bases outside the gene matches. This CDR3 spans 15 amino acids. Germline CDR1 and CDR2: LNHNV and YYDKDF (reference sequence). CDR3: CATSRETGADYGYTF. The CDR3, as DNA: TGTGCCACCAGCAGAGAAACAGGGGCAGACTATGGCTACACCTTC.

This clone has a handful of counts. V usage is TRBV7-3 and J usage is TRBJ2-1; D is possibly TRBD2 (5 bases). V shed 0 bases and J shed 3 bases, with 6 bases lying between them. Germline CDR1 is SGHTA and CDR2 is FQGTGA. The CDR3 is made up of 14 amino acids. CDR3 nucleotide sequence: TGTGCCAGCAGCTTAACGAGGGACTACAATGAGCAGTTCTTC. This encodes CASSLTRDYNEQFF.

As DNA, the CDR3 is TGTGCCAGCAGCGTAGACGCCGCAGCTGGGGCCAACGTCCTGACTTTC. As protein: CASSVDAAAGANVLTF. This chain connects TRBV9 to TRBJ2-6; D unresolved. Germline CDR1 is SGDLS and CDR2 is YYNGEE. V was clipped by 0 bases and J by 2 bases, with 9 bases between them. This CDR3 has 16 residues. The complete variable domain, with remaining parts taken from reference TRBV9 and TRBJ2-6, reads DSGVTQTPKHLITATGQRVTLRCSPRSGDLSVYWYQQSLDQGLQFLIQYYNGEERAKGNILERFSAQQFPDLHSELNLSSLELGDSALYFCASSVDAAAGANVLTFGAGSRLTVL.

V and J are TRBV15 and TRBJ2-7; D may be TRBD2 (5 bases). CDR3 length: 13 residues. Germline V gene lookup returns CDR1 LNHNV and CDR2 YYDKDF (reference sequence). Trimming pared 2 bases from V and 3 bases from J, leaving 8 bases between. The CDR3 sequence: CATSRTSGYEQYF. The CDR3 DNA follows: TGTGCCACCAGCAGAACTAGTGGCTACGAGCAGTACTTC.

The CDR3 region has the DNA TGTGCCAGCAGGTTGACTAGCGGAGAGACCCAGTACTTC. It is translated as CASRLTSGETQYF. This chain joins TRBV7-3 and TRBJ2-5, with TRBD2 matching over 9 bases. The CDR3 contains 13 residues. The V segment lost 6 bases and the J segment 4 bases; nucleotides outside the gene matches: 3. Germline CDR1 SGHTA, CDR2 FQGTGA.

CDR3 protein: CASSLWAGGGSYNEQFF. As DNA, the CDR3 is TGTGCCAGCAGTTTATGGGCCGGGGGGGGATCCTACAATGAGCAGTTCTTC. The rearrangement uses TRBV28 and TRBJ2-1, with 8 bases fitting TRBD2. Germline V CDR1 and CDR2: MDHEN, SYDVKM. CDR3 length: 17 residues. V shed 0 bases, J shed 1 base, and the junction held 5 bases outside the gene matches.

The chain recombines TRBV7-8 with TRBJ1-5; D is undetermined. V shed 3 bases and J shed 1 base, with 4 bases lying between them. Looked up from germline, CDR1 is SGHVS and CDR2 is FQNEAQ. This CDR3 contains 13 residues. The CDR3 loop is CASSFQSNQPQHF. CDR3 DNA: TGTGCCAGCAGCTTCCAGAGCAATCAGCCCCAGCATTTT.